This T cell receptor (beta chain) was observed in a study of cytomegalovirus exposure and HLA in healthy donors (dated 2017 in TCRdb). Background on the whole study: An earlier analysis of approximately 590 of the donors reported about 290 Gb of sequence data and 117 million unique TCR beta sequences from about 180 million T cells. Among 300 to 500 genotyped donors of the cohort, an average of around 250,000 unique TCR beta nucleotide sequences was sequenced per donor, of which roughly 17% were non-productive. Around 320 gigabases of sequencing data and tens of millions of unique TCR sequences were included in an early release covering several hundred HLA-typed donors. Rather than using new phenotypic data, the later analysis identified candidate immune exposures from TCR beta sequences and from how often those sequences occurred across donors. Among the roughly 370 genotyped donors, around 81% belonged to the genetic ancestry cluster associated with self-reported Caucasian donors. To study patterns of TCR occurrence, a later analysis re-analyzed previously published TCR beta repertoires from more than 550 donors and added high-resolution HLA genotyping. Four to six DR-DQ haplotypes were handled as single units for association and clustering, since linkage in the cohort was strong. The number of donors typed differed by locus, with about 629-640 for A, B, C, DRB1 and DQB1, 522 for DQA1, about 610 for DPA1, and around 430 for DPB1. To decide whether each TCR beta V gene segment behaved as functional or pseudogenic, an earlier analysis of 587 of the donors relied on high-throughput TCR beta sequencing. Class I and class II HLA loci were covered by the typing at four-digit resolution. A separate validation cohort of roughly 130 different subjects was used in addition to the 666-subject first cohort. The study aimed to test whether signatures of past pathogen exposure could be identified by cataloging public T cell receptors. The study used immunosequencing to profile the T cell repertoires of 666 subjects and linked those repertoires to cytomegalovirus serostatus. A later genetic analysis used genome-wide SNP genotypes for about three fifths of the 666 donors, treating that subset as a discovery cohort. To predict cytomegalovirus infection status, the study combined high-throughput TCR immunosequencing, statistical association of individual TCRs with disease status, and machine learning. Donor age, sex, ethnicity and CMV serostatus were compiled together with the repertoire data. Every repertoire in the discovery cohort had been generated on one and the same sequencing platform. The research as a whole found: A later analysis reported that several top co-occurrence clusters appeared linked to parvovirus B19, influenza, CMV and Epstein-Barr virus. According to the authors, the approach could potentially be generalized to other disease states and immunological phenotypes. The sequencing pipeline was judged likely to have produced a cluster of highly shared sequence variants as a technical artifact. Because counts were too low, approximately 18 rarely observed V segments, including chromosome 9 orphons, were excluded from the earlier analysis of a few hundred of the donors. In a later analysis, the rate of TCR association differed among HLA loci, with DRB1 alleles having the most associated TCRs and HLA-C alleles having the fewest. A later analysis found that HLA-associated TCR beta chains were more clonally expanded and had lower generation probabilities than equally common non-associated chains. The classifier was reported to diagnose cytomegalovirus status with high specificity and sensitivity in both the original cohort and the validation cohort. For the cohort, immune exposure information was limited to CMV serostatus. In vitro tests confirmed that a few of the cytomegalovirus-associated TCR beta chains recognize cytomegalovirus antigens. HLA typing was unavailable for some donors at each locus, so association tests used only the typed subset. Most TCR sequences were observed very rarely across donors, whereas some public TCRs were present in many individuals. Compared with the roughly 700-donor mean, donors in an Asian-associated ancestry cluster had fewer N-insertions in productive TCRs, according to a later genetic analysis. A further reported finding was that TCR beta sequences accurately predicted the HLA-A and HLA-B alleles for most subjects in the first cohort. In a later genetic analysis, a missense DCLRE1C variant was associated with V-gene and J-gene trimming of TCR beta chains, and the association was replicated in an independent cohort. This cohort had only TCR beta chains sequenced, and the lack of alpha or paired-chain data limited which features could be detected. When HLA alleles, especially DR and DQ, strongly co-occurred, TCR associations were difficult to assign to individual alleles. Correlated functional status among segregating V segments might reflect linkage disequilibrium, but an unknown experimental factor could not be ruled out. A later analysis associated 15,000 to 20,000 TCR beta sequences with specific HLA alleles at a false discovery rate of 0.05. The presence/absence analyses assumed that sequencing depth was roughly uniform across donors, and that assumption may not be true. In a later analysis, most CMV-associated TCR beta chains were found to appear HLA-restricted, with HLA associations seemingly driven largely by CMV exposure. Some IMGT-functional V segments, including TRBV6-2 and TRBV6-3, could not be distinguished by the 87-base-pair reads and were therefore excluded. An earlier analysis of around 500 of the donors showed that most TCR beta V segments appeared in productive rearrangements either about 90% or about 30% of the time, which broadly matched IMGT annotations. The study listed over 150 TCR beta chains as associated with cytomegalovirus.

Cut back by 5 bases and 3 bases, the V and J ends lie 8 bases apart. CDR1 MNHEY and CDR2 SMNVEV were looked up in the germline V gene (reference sequence). The CDR3 numbers 12 residues from cysteine through phenylalanine. The entry retains the CDR3 DNA only, 36 bases that are in frame from base 1. The receptor library was made with the immunoSEQ multiplex PCR assay. The multiplex PCR relied on a mix of 60 forward primers for TCR Vbeta segments and 13 reverse primers for TCR Jbeta segments. The CDR3 region of rearranged TCR beta genes was amplified from genomic DNA with a multiplex PCR assay. On the Illumina HiSeq System, the amplified TCR beta libraries were sequenced as 87-base-pair reads. The study's processing was this. Across the 500 to 750 repertoires, a later analysis counted tens of millions of unique TCR beta chains, some 11 million of which were shared by at least two donors. A nearest-neighbor algorithm error-corrected the raw reads and collapsed the reads into unique sequences, merging closely related sequences to remove PCR and sequencing errors. Alignment of CDR3 sequences to IMGT reference sequences was used to assign V, D and J gene segments. For a sequence to be retained, a match of at least six nucleotides was required to both a V gene segment and a J gene segment. A rearrangement was called productive if the CDR3 had no stop codons and remained in frame with V and J, and every other rearrangement was called non-productive. CDR3 was defined by IMGT convention, running from the second conserved V-encoded cysteine to the conserved J-encoded phenylalanine. In an earlier analysis of approximately 500 of the donors, sequences lacking an unambiguous match to a single V gene segment were excluded. In an earlier analysis of 450 to 700 of the donors, V segments were called functional above 56.7% productive rearrangements and were called segregating when the between-donor standard deviation exceeded 5%. A statistical classification framework was built to diagnose cytomegalovirus status from the catalog of TCR beta chain sequences. In a later analysis, TCR nucleotide sequences were compared against IMGT/GENE-DB human TR gene sequences so that V and J genes could be assigned. A later analysis assigned CDR3 sequences and most-parsimonious VDJ recombination scenarios with the TCRdist pipeline. In a later analysis, each TCR beta chain was defined by its CDR3 amino acid sequence together with its V-gene family, and reads lacking a unique V-gene family were excluded. As a way to deal with suspected cross-contamination and a sequencing artifact, a later analysis dropped approximately 570 nucleotide sequences that were highly shared and had low generation probability. In a later analysis, a clonal expansion index was calculated for each public chain from normalized within-repertoire ranks of inferred template counts. In a later analysis, generation probabilities were computed with a VDJ recombination model fitted to out-of-frame rearrangements, and the resulting probabilities were checked against IGoR. In a later analysis, TCR-TCR, TCR-HLA and TCR-CMV co-occurrence was scored with hypergeometric tests, and a repertoire-size bias correction was applied to TCR pairs. To estimate false discovery rates, a later analysis permuted the HLA or CMV assignments 20 times. A later analysis grouped co-occurring TCRs with DBSCAN, adding TCRdist sequence similarity when clustering within HLA-allele-positive subsets. Co-occurrence clustering excluded repertoires with fewer than 30,000 or more than 120,000 public chains, plus five with anomalous nucleotide sharing. TCRdb took this table from immuneACCESS and kept in-frame rearrangements with V and J called. Such tables lack part of the clones; where checked against another copy, unresolved V genes explain under half of the gap, and the rest is unexplained. That table supplies the V and J calls and clone size; D and trimming were determined from the DNA. In this sample the table shows 90,000 to 120,000 clones, over 70% of which occur a single time. The top ten clonotypes cover 2% to 2.5% of the sample.

The cohort was made up of about 670 healthy bone marrow donors. At the time of sampling, every cohort member was nominally healthy, though immune exposures that went unrecorded were likely present. The donor tested CMV seronegative and was one of the 352 seronegative cohort members. Each donor provided a peripheral blood sample, and peripheral blood mononuclear cells were used for TCR beta sequencing. Genomic DNA was extracted from the blood cell samples with the Qiagen DNeasy Blood Extraction Kit. This clone was seen just once. Its antigen is not yet known. Base qualities are missing; no much larger clone stands one base away.

The V and J segments used are TRBV27 and TRBJ2-7; the D gene remains uncertain. Source material: PBMCs. The sequence derives from a man aged 25-40 years in good health and CMV-seronegative. The DNA sequence is TGTGCCAGCAGTAATTACAACTACGAGCAGTACTTC. It specifies CASSNYNYEQYF.